This T cell receptor (beta chain) was captured by sequencing in a study of early T cells in non-severe SARS-CoV-2 infection. For the study at large: Whole-blood bulk RNA, unsorted, was sequenced, and chains were unpaired.

General study findings and limits: CD4 and private specificities were missed by VDJdb matching, which favored anti-spike CD8 responses.

With regard to this clonotype: What it binds is not known.

V lost 3 bases and J lost 7; bases outside the gene matches: 4. The CDR3 loop spans 13 amino acids. Germline values: CDR1 SGHRS, CDR2 YFSETQ. Individual cDNA molecules each received unique molecular identifiers attached to them. Each CDR3 protein gets one entry after TCRdb re-called the 5' RACE reads with MiXCR. The table records about 80,000 distinct CDR3 sequences, 6% to 7% of them present only once. Sequencing was done on a sample of whole blood. This clonotype was sampled from an adult who was a healthcare worker with PCR-confirmed SARS-CoV-2 infection or an uninfected control (not recorded which). This chain joins TRBV5-1 and TRBJ2-1, with TRBD1 matching over 7 bases. This chain's CDR3 is CASSSTGINEQFF. As DNA, the CDR3 is TGCGCCAGCAGCTCGACAGGGATTAATGAGCAGTTCTTC.